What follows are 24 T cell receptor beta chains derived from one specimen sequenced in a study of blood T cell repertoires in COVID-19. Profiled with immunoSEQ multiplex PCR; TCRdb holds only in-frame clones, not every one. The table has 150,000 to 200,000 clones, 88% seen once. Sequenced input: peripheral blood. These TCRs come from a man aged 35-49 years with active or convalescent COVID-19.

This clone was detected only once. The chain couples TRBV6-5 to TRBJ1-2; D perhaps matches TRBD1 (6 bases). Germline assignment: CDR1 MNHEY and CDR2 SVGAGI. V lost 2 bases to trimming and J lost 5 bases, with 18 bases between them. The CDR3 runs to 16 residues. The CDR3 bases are TGTGCCAGCAGTTACGCGCGAACAGGGAGAACTTATGGCTACACCTTC. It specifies CASSYARTGRTYGYTF.

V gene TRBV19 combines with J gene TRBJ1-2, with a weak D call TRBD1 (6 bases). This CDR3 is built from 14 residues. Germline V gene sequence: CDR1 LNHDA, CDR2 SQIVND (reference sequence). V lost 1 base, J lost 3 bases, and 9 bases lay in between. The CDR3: CASSIVDSYYGYTF. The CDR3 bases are TGTGCCAGTAGTATAGTGGACAGCTACTATGGCTACACCTTC.

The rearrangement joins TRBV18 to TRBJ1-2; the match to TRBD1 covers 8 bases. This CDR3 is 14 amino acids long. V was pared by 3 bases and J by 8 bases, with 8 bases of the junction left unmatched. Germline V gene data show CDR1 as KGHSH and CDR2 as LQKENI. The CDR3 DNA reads TGTGCCAGCTCACCGACAGGGGCCCAGAGCGGCTACACCTTC. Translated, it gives CASSPTGAQSGYTF.

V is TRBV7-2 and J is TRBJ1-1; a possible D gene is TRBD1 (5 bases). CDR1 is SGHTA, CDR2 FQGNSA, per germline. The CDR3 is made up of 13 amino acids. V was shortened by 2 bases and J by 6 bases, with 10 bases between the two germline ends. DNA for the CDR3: TGTGCCAGCAGCTTACAGGGAAAAGCTGAAGCTTTCTTT. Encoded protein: CASSLQGKAEAFF.

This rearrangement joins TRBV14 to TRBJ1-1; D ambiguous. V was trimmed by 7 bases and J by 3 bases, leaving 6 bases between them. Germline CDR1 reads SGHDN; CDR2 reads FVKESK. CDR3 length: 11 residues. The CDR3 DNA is TGTGCCAGCATGGAGTACACTGAAGCTTTCTTT. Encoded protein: CASMEYTEAFF.

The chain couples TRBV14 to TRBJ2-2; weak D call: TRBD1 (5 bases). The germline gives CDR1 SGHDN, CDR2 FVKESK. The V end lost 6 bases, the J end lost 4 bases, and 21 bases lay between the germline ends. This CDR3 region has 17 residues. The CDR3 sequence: CASSQIIFQGGTGELFF. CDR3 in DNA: TGTGCCAGCAGTCAAATTATTTTTCAGGGTGGCACCGGGGAGCTGTTTTTT.

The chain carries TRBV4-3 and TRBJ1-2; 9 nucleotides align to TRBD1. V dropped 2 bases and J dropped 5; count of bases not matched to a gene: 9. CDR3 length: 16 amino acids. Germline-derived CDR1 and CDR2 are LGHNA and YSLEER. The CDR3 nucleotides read TGCGCCAGCAGCCAAAGCTTACAGGGGGCTAGGTATGGCTACACCTTC. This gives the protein CASSQSLQGARYGYTF.

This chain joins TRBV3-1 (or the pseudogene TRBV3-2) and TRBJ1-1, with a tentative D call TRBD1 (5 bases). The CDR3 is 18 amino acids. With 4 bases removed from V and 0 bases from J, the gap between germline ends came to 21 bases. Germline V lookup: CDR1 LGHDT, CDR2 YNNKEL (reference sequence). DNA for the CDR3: TGTGCCAGCAGCCCCCGGGGGAACGGTCTAAGGTTGAACACTGAAGCTTTCTTT. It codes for CASSPRGNGLRLNTEAFF.

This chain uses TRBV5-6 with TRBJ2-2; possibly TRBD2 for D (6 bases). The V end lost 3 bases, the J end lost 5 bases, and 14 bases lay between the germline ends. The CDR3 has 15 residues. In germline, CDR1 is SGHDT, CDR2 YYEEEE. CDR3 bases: TGTGCCAGCAGCTCCTGGGGCGGGGAAACCGGGGAGCTGTTTTTT. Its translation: CASSSWGGETGELFF.

CDR3 nucleotides: TGCGCCAGCAGCGCGCCGGACAGGGGCTCTGAAGCTTTCTTT. Its protein is CASSAPDRGSEAFF. The rearrangement joins TRBV5-1 to TRBJ1-1, with TRBD1 matching 9 bases. Per germline, CDR1 SGHRS and CDR2 YFSETQ. After removal of 4 bases from V and 6 bases from J, the junction contained 7 bases not matched to a gene. This CDR3 region has 14 residues. The whole variable domain, remainder taken from reference TRBV5-1 and TRBJ1-1, is KAGVTQTPRYLIKTRGQQVTLSCSPISGHRSVSWYQQTPGQGLQFLFEYFSETQRNKGNFPGRFSGRQFSNSRSEMNVSTLELGDSALYLCASSAPDRGSEAFFGQGTRLTVV.

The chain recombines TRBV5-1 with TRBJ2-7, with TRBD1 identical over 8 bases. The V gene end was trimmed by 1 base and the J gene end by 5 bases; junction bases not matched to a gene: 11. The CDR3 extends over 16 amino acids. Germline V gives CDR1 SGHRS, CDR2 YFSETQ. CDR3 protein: CASSLSWTGKVNEQYF. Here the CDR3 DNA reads TGCGCCAGCAGCTTGTCGTGGACAGGGAAAGTAAACGAGCAGTACTTC. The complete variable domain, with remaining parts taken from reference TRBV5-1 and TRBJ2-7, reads KAGVTQTPRYLIKTRGQQVTLSCSPISGHRSVSWYQQTPGQGLQFLFEYFSETQRNKGNFPGRFSGRQFSNSRSEMNVSTLELGDSALYLCASSLSWTGKVNEQYFGPGTRLTVT.

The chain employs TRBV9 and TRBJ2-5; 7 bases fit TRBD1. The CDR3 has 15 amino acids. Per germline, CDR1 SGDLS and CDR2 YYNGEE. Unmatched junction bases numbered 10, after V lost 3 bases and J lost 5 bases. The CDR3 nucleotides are TGTGCCAGCAGCGCCCAACAGGGGTCGAGGGAGACCCAGTACTTC. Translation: CASSAQQGSRETQYF.

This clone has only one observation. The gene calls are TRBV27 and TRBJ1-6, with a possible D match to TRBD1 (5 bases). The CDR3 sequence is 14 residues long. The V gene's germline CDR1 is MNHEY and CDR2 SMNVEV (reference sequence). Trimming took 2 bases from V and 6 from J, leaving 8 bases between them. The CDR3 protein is CASSLQGLNSPLHF. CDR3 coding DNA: TGTGCCAGCAGTTTACAGGGTCTTAATTCACCCCTCCACTTT.

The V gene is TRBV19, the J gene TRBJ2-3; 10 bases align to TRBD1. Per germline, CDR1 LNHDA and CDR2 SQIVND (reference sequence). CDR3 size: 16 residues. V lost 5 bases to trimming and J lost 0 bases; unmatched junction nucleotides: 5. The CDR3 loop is CASSGRQGASTDTQYF. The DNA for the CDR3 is TGTGCCAGTAGTGGCCGACAGGGGGCCAGCACAGATACGCAGTATTTT.

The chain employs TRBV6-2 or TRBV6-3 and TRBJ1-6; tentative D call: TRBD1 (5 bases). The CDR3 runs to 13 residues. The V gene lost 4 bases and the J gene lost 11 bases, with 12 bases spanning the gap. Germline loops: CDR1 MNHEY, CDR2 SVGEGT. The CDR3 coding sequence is TGTGCCAGCAGTTCGGACAATCTAACACCCCTCCACTTT. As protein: CASSSDNLTPLHF.

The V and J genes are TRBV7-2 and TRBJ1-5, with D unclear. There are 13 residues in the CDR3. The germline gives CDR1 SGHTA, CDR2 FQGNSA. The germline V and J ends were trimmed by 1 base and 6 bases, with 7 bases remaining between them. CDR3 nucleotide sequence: TGTGCCAGCAGCTTAGATCCCTCTCAGCCCCAGCATTTT. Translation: CASSLDPSQPQHF.

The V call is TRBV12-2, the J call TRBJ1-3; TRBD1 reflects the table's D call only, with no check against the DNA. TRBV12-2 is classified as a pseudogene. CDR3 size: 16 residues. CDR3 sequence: CASRLRDRASGNTIYF. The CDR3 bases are TGTGCAAGTCGATTAAGGGACAGGGCATCGGGAAACACCATATATTTT.

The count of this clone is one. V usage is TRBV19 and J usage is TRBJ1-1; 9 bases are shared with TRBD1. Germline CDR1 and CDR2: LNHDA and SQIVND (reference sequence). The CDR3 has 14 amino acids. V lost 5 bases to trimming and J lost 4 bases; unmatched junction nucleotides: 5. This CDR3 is CASSPGQGSTEAFF. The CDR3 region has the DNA TGTGCCAGTAGTCCGGGACAGGGTTCCACTGAAGCTTTCTTT. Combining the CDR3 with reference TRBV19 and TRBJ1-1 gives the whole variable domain DGGITQSPKYLFRKEGQNVTLSCEQNLNHDAMYWYRQDPGQGLRLIYYSQIVNDFQKGDIAEGYSVSREKKESFPLTVTSAQKNPTAFYLCASSPGQGSTEAFFGQGTRLTVV.

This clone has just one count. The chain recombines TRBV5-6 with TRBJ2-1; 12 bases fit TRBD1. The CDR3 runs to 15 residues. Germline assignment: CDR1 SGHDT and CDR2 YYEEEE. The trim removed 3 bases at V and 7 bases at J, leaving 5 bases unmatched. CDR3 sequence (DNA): TGTGCCAGCAGCTCGGGGACAGGGGGCGTGAATGAGCAGTTCTTC. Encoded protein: CASSSGTGGVNEQFF.

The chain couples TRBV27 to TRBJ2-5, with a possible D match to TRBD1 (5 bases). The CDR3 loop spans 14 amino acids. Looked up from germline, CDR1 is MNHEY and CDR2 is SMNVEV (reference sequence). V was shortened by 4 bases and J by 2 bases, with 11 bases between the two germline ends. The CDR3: CASSSAGLQETQYF. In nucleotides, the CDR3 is TGTGCCAGCAGTTCCGCAGGGTTACAAGAGACCCAGTACTTC.

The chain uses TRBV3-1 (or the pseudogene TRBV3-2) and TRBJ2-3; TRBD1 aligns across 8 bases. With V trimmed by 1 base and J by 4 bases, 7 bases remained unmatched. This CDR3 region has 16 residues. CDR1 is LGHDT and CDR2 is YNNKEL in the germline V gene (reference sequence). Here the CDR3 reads CASSQARTGLADTQYF. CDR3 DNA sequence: TGTGCCAGCAGCCAAGCCAGGACAGGGTTGGCAGATACGCAGTATTTT.

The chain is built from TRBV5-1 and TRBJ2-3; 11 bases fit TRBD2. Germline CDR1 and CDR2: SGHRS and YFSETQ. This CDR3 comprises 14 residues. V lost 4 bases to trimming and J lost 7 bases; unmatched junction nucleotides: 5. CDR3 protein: CASSQTSGSHTQYF. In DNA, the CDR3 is TGCGCCAGCAGCCAAACTAGCGGGAGCCATACGCAGTATTTT.

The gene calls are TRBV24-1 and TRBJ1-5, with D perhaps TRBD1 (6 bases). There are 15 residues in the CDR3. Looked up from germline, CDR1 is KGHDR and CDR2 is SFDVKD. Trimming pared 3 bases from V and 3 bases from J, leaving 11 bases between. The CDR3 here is CATSDGGQNNQPQHF. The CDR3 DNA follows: TGTGCCACCAGTGATGGAGGACAGAACAATCAGCCCCAGCATTTT.

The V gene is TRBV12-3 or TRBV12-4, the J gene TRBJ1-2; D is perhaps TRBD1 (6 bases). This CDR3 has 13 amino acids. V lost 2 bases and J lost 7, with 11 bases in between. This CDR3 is CASSLTTGSGYTF. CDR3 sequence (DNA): TGTGCCAGCAGTTTAACGACAGGTTCTGGCTACACCTTC.